This T cell receptor beta chain was documented in a study of cytomegalovirus exposure and HLA in healthy donors (dated by TCRdb to about 2017). With regard to the full study: An earlier analysis of under 600 of the donors reported more than 250 Gb of sequence data and 100 million to 130 million unique TCR beta sequences from about 200 million T cells. About 280 gigabases of sequencing data and 75 million to 85 million unique TCR sequences made up an early release that covered 500 to 650 HLA-typed donors. The number of typed donors differed by locus: 629-630 for A, B, C, DRB1 and DQB1; some 500 for DQA1; some 610 for DPA1; and some 430 for DPB1. The study aimed to test whether cataloging public T cell receptors could reveal signatures of past pathogen exposure. The study profiled the T cell repertoires of about 720 subjects by immunosequencing and related them to cytomegalovirus serostatus. Donor age, sex, ethnicity and CMV serostatus were compiled together with the repertoire data. An earlier analysis of roughly 580 of the donors used high-throughput TCR beta sequencing to judge whether each TCR beta V gene segment behaved as functional or pseudogenic. Genome-wide SNP genotypes for about 60% of the roughly 700 donors were used in a later genetic analysis, which treated that subset as a discovery cohort. In a later analysis, previously published TCR beta repertoires from roughly 710 donors were re-analyzed and high-resolution HLA genotyping was added so that TCR occurrence patterns could be studied. On average, roughly 240,000 unique TCR beta nucleotide sequences were sequenced per donor among 300 to 500 genotyped donors of the cohort, with roughly 18% of those sequences being non-productive. A separate validation cohort of 100 to 150 different subjects was used in addition to the approximately 700-subject first cohort. The later analysis used no new phenotypic data to find candidate immune exposures, relying instead on TCR beta sequences and their occurrence across donors. Among the roughly 390 genotyped donors, 75% to 90% belonged to the genetic ancestry cluster associated with self-reported Caucasian donors. Both class I and class II loci were covered by HLA typing, at four-digit resolution. All discovery cohort repertoires had been generated on a single sequencing platform. Because of strong linkage in the cohort, roughly five DR-DQ haplotypes were treated as single units for association and clustering. To predict cytomegalovirus infection status, the study brought together high-throughput TCR immunosequencing, statistical association of individual TCRs with disease status, and machine learning.

Library prep was done by the immunoSEQ multiplex PCR assay. The multiplex PCR relied on a mix of 60 forward primers for TCR Vbeta segments and 13 reverse primers for TCR Jbeta segments. The CDR3 region of rearranged TCR beta genes was amplified from genomic DNA by a multiplex PCR assay. The amplified TCR beta libraries were sequenced on the Illumina HiSeq System as 87-base-pair reads. The original methods were these. Across the 600 to 700 repertoires, a later analysis counted around 80 million unique TCR beta chains, 9 million to 14 million of which were shared by at least two donors. To remove PCR and sequencing errors, raw reads were error-corrected and collapsed into unique sequences using a nearest-neighbor algorithm that merged closely related sequences. To assign V, D and J gene segments, CDR3 sequences were aligned to IMGT reference sequences. Each retained sequence needed at least a six-nucleotide match to both a V gene segment and a J gene segment. A rearrangement was called productive if the CDR3 had no stop codons and remained in frame with V and J, and every other rearrangement was called non-productive. Following IMGT convention, CDR3 was defined as the stretch from the second conserved V-encoded cysteine to the conserved J-encoded phenylalanine. In an earlier analysis of roughly 580 of the donors, sequences lacking an unambiguous match to a single V gene segment were excluded. An earlier analysis of under 750 of the donors called V segments functional above 56.7% productive rearrangements and segregating when the between-donor standard deviation exceeded 5%. To diagnose cytomegalovirus status from the catalog of TCR beta chain sequences, a statistical classification framework was built. V and J gene assignment, in a later analysis, came from comparing TCR nucleotide sequences with IMGT/GENE-DB human TR gene sequences. The TCRdist pipeline was used in a later analysis to assign CDR3 sequences and most-parsimonious VDJ recombination scenarios. A later analysis defined each TCR beta chain by its CDR3 amino acid sequence plus V-gene family, and excluded reads lacking a unique V-gene family. In a later analysis, a few hundred highly shared, low-generation-probability nucleotide sequences were removed to address suspected cross-contamination and a sequencing artifact. For each public chain, a later analysis derived a clonal expansion index from normalized ranks of inferred template counts within each repertoire. In a later analysis, generation probabilities were computed with a VDJ recombination model fitted to out-of-frame rearrangements, and the resulting probabilities were checked against IGoR. Hypergeometric tests were used in a later analysis to score TCR-TCR, TCR-HLA and TCR-CMV co-occurrence, with a repertoire-size bias correction applied to the TCR pairs. False discovery rates were estimated in a later analysis by permuting HLA or CMV assignments 20 times. In a later analysis, co-occurring TCRs were grouped with DBSCAN, and TCRdist sequence similarity was added when clustering was performed within HLA-allele-positive subsets. Repertoires with fewer than 30,000 or more than 120,000 public chains, plus five repertoires with anomalous nucleotide sharing, were excluded from co-occurrence clustering. Drawn from immuneACCESS, this table holds only the in-frame rearrangements with V and J called that TCRdb kept. Clones are partly lost; checked studies trace under half to an unresolved V gene and leave the rest unexplained. The V and J calls and the clone size are those of that table, but D and trimming were determined from the DNA. The sample table lists approximately 110,000 clones, about 74% of them with a count of one. Of the sample, around 3.9% falls within the top ten clones.

Clipping removes 3 bases from V and 5 bases from J, with 0 as the unmatched junction base count. The CDR3 starts with the cysteine, ends with the phenylalanine, and has 13 residues. Only the CDR3 portion is preserved as DNA: 39 bases, with reading frame beginning at the first base. From a lookup of the germline V gene, CDR1 and CDR2 are KGHSH and LQKENI. This clone was seen just once. The specificity of this receptor is unknown. No quality values exist for individual bases; no much larger clone is one base distant. Summary of the overall study and its limitations: Most CMV-associated TCR beta chains appeared to be HLA-restricted in a later analysis, and the HLA associations seemed to be driven largely by CMV exposure. In a later genetic analysis, a missense DCLRE1C variant was associated with V-gene and J-gene trimming of TCR beta chains, and the association was replicated in an independent cohort. An earlier analysis of 450 to 750 of the donors showed that most TCR beta V segments appeared in productive rearrangements either about 87% or about 30% of the time, which broadly matched IMGT annotations. Compared with equally common non-associated chains, HLA-associated TCR beta chains in a later analysis were more clonally expanded and had lower generation probabilities. The authors suggested that the approach could potentially be extended to other disease states and immunological phenotypes. Correlated functional status among segregating V segments might reflect linkage disequilibrium, but an unknown experimental factor could not be ruled out. The study gave a list of 150 to 200 TCR beta chains associated with cytomegalovirus. The classifier was reported to diagnose cytomegalovirus status with high specificity and sensitivity in both the original cohort and the validation cohort. According to a later analysis, parvovirus B19, influenza, CMV and Epstein-Barr virus appeared linked to several top co-occurrence clusters. A later analysis found that TCR association rates varied across HLA loci, with DRB1 alleles showing the most associated TCRs and HLA-C alleles the fewest. In vitro tests confirmed that a few of the cytomegalovirus-associated TCR beta chains recognize cytomegalovirus antigens. HLA typing was unavailable for some donors at each locus, so association tests used only the typed subset. A later analysis associated 16,951 TCR beta sequences with specific HLA alleles at a false discovery rate of 0.05. According to a later genetic analysis, donors in an Asian-associated ancestry cluster had fewer N-insertions in productive TCRs than the approximately 670-donor mean. The sequencing pipeline was judged likely to have produced a cluster of highly shared sequence variants as a technical artifact. The only immune exposure information available for the cohort was CMV serostatus. Sequencing depth was assumed to be roughly uniform across donors in the presence/absence analyses, though that assumption may not hold. The earlier analysis of approximately 560 of the donors excluded 15 to 20 rarely observed V segments, including chromosome 9 orphons, because counts were too low. Assigning TCR associations to individual alleles was difficult when HLA alleles, especially DR and DQ, strongly co-occurred. A further reported finding was that TCR beta sequences accurately predicted the HLA-A and HLA-B alleles for most subjects in the first cohort. Some IMGT-functional V segments, including TRBV6-2 and TRBV6-3, could not be told apart with the 87-base-pair reads, so those segments were excluded. Most TCR sequences were seen in very few donors, while some public TCRs were found in many individuals. In this cohort, only TCR beta chains were sequenced, and detectable features were limited by the absence of alpha or paired-chain data.

In total, 666 healthy bone marrow donors made up the cohort. At the time of sampling, every cohort member was nominally healthy, though immune exposures that went unrecorded were likely present. The donor tested CMV seropositive and was one of the 289 seropositive cohort members. Each donor provided a peripheral blood sample, and peripheral blood mononuclear cells were used for TCR beta sequencing. Genomic DNA was extracted from the blood cell samples with the Qiagen DNeasy Blood Extraction Kit. The sequenced sample consisted of PBMCs. The clonotype was recovered from a woman in her forties or fifties in good health and CMV-seropositive. The chain joins TRBV18 to TRBJ1-4; 7 bases in the middle match TRBD1. The DNA is TGTGCCAGCTCACCGGGACAGAATGAAAAACTGTTTTTT. Translated, this is CASSPGQNEKLFF.